One sample yielded the 32 T cell receptor beta chains listed below, sequenced in a study of cytomegalovirus exposure and HLA in healthy donors. This PCR relied on a set of 60 Vbeta primers and 13 Jbeta primers. Profiling relied on immunoSEQ multiplex PCR, and the TCRdb table lists in-frame clones only, not all of them. This sample has around 200,000 clones, with approximately 80% found just once. Sequencing was done on a sample of PBMCs. These receptor sequences come from a woman aged 35 to 49 in good health and CMV-seronegative.

The chain uses TRBV4-3 and TRBJ1-1; D gene unclear. V lost 0 bases, J lost 5 bases, and 10 bases lay in between. CDR1 is LGHNA and CDR2 is YSLEER in the germline V gene. The CDR3 runs 14 residues. CDR3 sequence (DNA): TGCGCCAGCAGCCAAGAGGGCCGGTTGACTGAAGCTTTCTTT. This gives the protein CASSQEGRLTEAFF.

The chain carries TRBV7-2 and TRBJ1-2; 9 positions agree with TRBD1. CDR1 and CDR2 (germline): SGHTA, FQGNSA. This CDR3 comprises 15 residues. J was trimmed by 8 bases and V by 4 bases; bases with no gene match: 11. Here the CDR3 reads CASSSQQGATGGYTF. The CDR3 nucleotides read TGTGCCAGCAGCTCACAACAGGGGGCCACGGGAGGCTACACCTTC.

This chain connects TRBV6-1 to TRBJ1-6; D call uncertain. The CDR3 runs 14 residues. Trimming stripped 2 bases from V and 14 bases from J, with 16 bases between. CDR1 and CDR2 from the germline V gene are MNHNS and SASEGT. CDR3 sequence reads: CASSEMVSLTTLHF. The CDR3 DNA reads as TGTGCCAGCAGTGAAATGGTCTCTCTCACTACCCTCCACTTT.

The chain combines TRBV5-8 with TRBJ1-2, with 8 bases lining up with TRBD1. The CDR3 has 14 residues. The J segment lost 5 bases and the V segment lost 4 bases, leaving 7 bases of the junction unmatched. The germline gives CDR1 SGHTS, CDR2 YDEGEE. This CDR3 reads CASSARTGTYGYTF. The CDR3 DNA sequence: TGTGCCAGCAGCGCGCGGACAGGGACGTATGGCTACACCTTC.

The J gene is TRBJ1-2, the V gene TRBV6-4, with TRBD1 as a possible D gene (5 bases). The CDR3 runs 13 residues. Trimming left V 2 bases short and J 8 bases short, with 12 bases between. CDR1 MRHNA and CDR2 SNTAGT come from the germline V gene. The CDR3 nucleotides are TGTGCCAGCAGTGACGGGGCAGTCGGCGGCTACACCTTC. It specifies CASSDGAVGGYTF.

This rearrangement joins TRBV4-3 to TRBJ2-7; D is possibly TRBD2 (7 bases). CDR1 is LGHNA and CDR2 is YSLEER in the germline V gene. Deletions cut 0 bases from V and 6 bases from J, with 12 bases between. The CDR3 sequence is 14 residues long. The CDR3 coding sequence is TGCGCCAGCAGCCAAGATTCCGGGGGGCTCGAGCAGTACTTC. The encoded protein is CASSQDSGGLEQYF.

The chain carries TRBV5-8 and TRBJ2-3; 7 bases map to TRBD1. From germline, CDR1 is SGHTS and CDR2 YDEGEE. The CDR3 is 16 residues long. J gave up 3 bases and V 0 bases, and 7 bases lay outside the gene matches. CDR3 sequence (DNA): TGTGCCAGCAGCTTGGGCCTACAGGGGCGAACAGATACGCAGTATTTT. Protein sequence: CASSLGLQGRTDTQYF.

The chain carries TRBV15 and TRBJ2-6, with D unclear. The ends were cut back, 3 bases at V and 0 bases at J, with 6 bases in the middle. This CDR3 has 15 amino acids. The germline gives CDR1 LNHNV, CDR2 YYDKDF (reference sequence). For the CDR3, the DNA is TGTGCCACCAGCAGCGGTTACTCTGGGGCCAACGTCCTGACTTTC. Residues: CATSSGYSGANVLTF. Based on the CDR3 plus reference TRBV15 and TRBJ2-6, the full variable domain is DAMVIQNPRYQVTQFGKPVTLSCSQTLNHNVMYWYQQKSSQAPKLLFHYYDKDFNNEADTPDNFQSRRPNTSFCFLDIRSPGLGDTAMYLCATSSGYSGANVLTFGAGSRLTVL.

This chain uses TRBV27 with TRBJ1-2, with 10 bases identical to TRBD1. V shed 4 bases and J 4 bases; nucleotides not matched to a gene: 0. This CDR3 is built from 13 residues. CDR1 is MNHEY, CDR2 SMNVEV, per germline (reference sequence). CDR3 sequence (DNA): TGTGCCAGCAGTTGGGACAGGGGCTATGGCTACACCTTC. It is translated as CASSWDRGYGYTF.

J is TRBJ1-1 and V is TRBV7-9; D not resolved. Trimming removed 5 bases at V and 3 bases at J, with 16 bases between. The germline V gene encodes CDR1 SEHNR and CDR2 FQNEAQ (reference sequence). This CDR3 comprises 15 residues. CDR3 loop: CASSNHGEGHTEAFF. For the CDR3, the DNA is TGTGCCAGCAGCAACCACGGGGAGGGTCACACTGAAGCTTTCTTT.

The chain has TRBV28 and TRBJ2-1; 11 positions agree with TRBD2. The V and J ends lost 3 bases and 7 bases, in that order; junction bases with no gene match: 8. Germline V CDR1 and CDR2: MDHEN, SYDVKM. This CDR3 has 16 residues. The CDR3 sequence: CASSLISGGAVNEQFF. CDR3 coding DNA: TGTGCCAGCAGTTTGATTAGCGGGGGGGCCGTGAATGAGCAGTTCTTC.

The chain combines TRBV5-1 with TRBJ2-5, with 10 bases aligning to TRBD2. This CDR3 comprises 16 residues. Germline CDR1 is SGHRS and CDR2 is YFSETQ. The V gene end was trimmed by 0 bases and the J gene end by 3 bases; junction bases not matched to a gene: 5. The CDR3 loop reads CASSLELAGGKETQYF. DNA of the CDR3: TGCGCCAGCAGCTTGGAATTAGCGGGGGGCAAAGAGACCCAGTACTTC. Combining the CDR3 with reference TRBV5-1 and TRBJ2-5 gives the whole variable domain KAGVTQTPRYLIKTRGQQVTLSCSPISGHRSVSWYQQTPGQGLQFLFEYFSETQRNKGNFPGRFSGRQFSNSRSEMNVSTLELGDSALYLCASSLELAGGKETQYFGPGTRLLVL.

This rearrangement joins TRBV27 to TRBJ1-4; 11 nucleotides line up with TRBD1. Germline lookup yields CDR1 MNHEY and CDR2 SMNVEV (reference sequence). V was clipped by 5 bases and J by 3 bases; unmatched bases: 5. The CDR3 runs to 16 residues. The CDR3 DNA follows: TGTGCCAGCAGTCCCCCGGGACAGGGGGCTAATGAAAAACTGTTTTTT. Protein: CASSPPGQGANEKLFF. Complete variable domain (other parts from reference TRBV27 and TRBJ1-4): EAQVTQNPRYLITVTGKKLTVTCSQNMNHEYMSWYRQDPGLGLRQIYYSMNVEVTDKGDVPEGYKVSRKEKRNFPLILESPSPNQTSLYFCASSPPGQGANEKLFFGSGTQLSVL.

This CDR3 reads CASSEEASGGRRFF. DNA of the CDR3: TGTGCCAGCAGTGAAGAGGCTAGCGGGGGGCGTCGGTTCTTC. V and J are TRBV2 and TRBJ2-1; 11 positions agree with TRBD2. The germline V gene has CDR1 SNHLY and CDR2 FYNNEI. The CDR3 length is 14 residues. J lost 15 bases, V lost 1 base, and 8 bases had no gene match.

Regarding this clone: Distinct nucleotide sequences in the sample also encode this CDR3. CDR3 loop: CASSLTGTDTQYF. CDR3 coding DNA: TGTGCCAGCAGCTTGACAGGTACAGATACGCAGTATTTT. The chain has TRBV5-4 and TRBJ2-3; TRBD1 is a possible D gene (5 bases). V shed 1 base and J shed 3 bases, with 6 bases lying between them. Germline CDR1 reads SGHNT; CDR2 reads YYREEE (reference sequence). The CDR3 runs 13 residues. Together with reference TRBV5-4 and TRBJ2-3, the CDR3 gives the full variable domain: ETGVTQSPTHLIKTRGQQVTLRCSSQSGHNTVSWYQQALGQGPQFIFQYYREEENGRGNFPPRFSGLQFPNYSSELNVNALELDDSALYLCASSLTGTDTQYFGPGTRLTVL.

The chain employs TRBV14 and TRBJ2-7, with 8 bases fitting TRBD2. Germline CDR1 and CDR2: SGHDN and FVKESK. Unmatched junction bases numbered 4, after V lost 6 bases and J lost 0 bases. The CDR3 has 14 amino acids. CDR3 DNA sequence: TGTGCCAGCAGACGGGGGGGCAGCTCCTACGAGCAGTACTTC. Residues: CASRRGGSSYEQYF. The full variable domain, rest sourced from reference TRBV14 and TRBJ2-7, is EAGVTQFPSHSVIEKGQTVTLRCDPISGHDNLYWYRRVMGKEIKFLLHFVKESKQDESGMPNNRFLAERTGGTYSTLKVQPAELEDSGVYFCASRRGGSSYEQYFGPGTRLTVT.

This chain uses TRBV7-8 with TRBJ2-2; 7 bases map to TRBD1. V was pared by 4 bases and J by 1 base, with 6 bases of the junction left unmatched. Germline CDR1 reads SGHVS; CDR2 reads FQNEAQ. This CDR3 has 16 residues. The CDR3 nucleotides are TGTGCCAGCAGCTACTGGGACAGTTTGAACACCGGGGAGCTGTTTTTT. Amino acid sequence: CASSYWDSLNTGELFF.

V and J are TRBV7-6 and TRBJ1-3; D unresolved. The V gene's germline CDR1 is SGHVS and CDR2 FNYEAQ. V gave up 4 bases and J gave up 0 bases, with 16 bases separating them. This CDR3 is 17 amino acids long. CDR3 sequence reads: CASSSTARTDSGNTIYF. For the CDR3, the DNA is TGTGCCAGCAGCTCTACCGCCCGTACAGACTCTGGAAACACCATATATTTT.

V usage is TRBV6-4 and J usage is TRBJ2-1; 8 nucleotides line up with TRBD1. The V and J ends lost 4 bases and 10 bases, in that order; junction bases with no gene match: 6. Germline-derived CDR1 and CDR2 are MRHNA and SNTAGT. This CDR3 region has 13 residues. In DNA, the CDR3 is TGTGCCAGCAGTGTCAGGACAGGGCGGGAGCAGTTCTTC. This gives the protein CASSVRTGREQFF.

V is TRBV7-2 and J is TRBJ2-7, with 10 nucleotides matching TRBD2. The CDR3 extends over 15 amino acids. J gave up 3 bases and V 5 bases, and 7 bases lay outside the gene matches. The germline gives CDR1 SGHTA, CDR2 FQGNSA. In nucleotides, the CDR3 is TGTGCCAGCAGCCAGCTAGCGGGGGAGATCTACGAGCAGTACTTC. This codes for CASSQLAGEIYEQYF.

The chain uses TRBV6-5 and TRBJ1-5; perhaps TRBD1 as D (6 bases). Between the trimmed V and J ends, which lost 6 bases and 6 bases, there was a span of 18 bases. CDR1 and CDR2 (germline): MNHEY, SVGAGI. This CDR3 region has 15 residues. In DNA form, the CDR3 reads TGTGCCAGCAGCGCCAATACAGGGTATAGTCAGCCCCAGCATTTT. Translated: CASSANTGYSQPQHF.

The chain uses TRBV5-1 and TRBJ1-1, with a tentative D call TRBD1 (6 bases). CDR1 and CDR2 from the germline V gene are SGHRS and YFSETQ. Trimming shortened V by 0 bases and J by 0 bases, and 18 bases separated the two germline ends. This CDR3 comprises 18 residues. The CDR3 sequence is CASSLELQGRGMNTEAFF. Written as DNA, the CDR3 is TGCGCCAGCAGCTTGGAGTTACAGGGCCGAGGGATGAACACTGAAGCTTTCTTT.

The CDR3 sequence: CASSPRQGAGYEQYF. The CDR3 coding sequence is TGCGCCAGCAGCCCCAGACAGGGGGCGGGGTACGAGCAGTACTTC. J is TRBJ2-7 and V is TRBV5-1; 10 positions match TRBD1. Germline V gives CDR1 SGHRS, CDR2 YFSETQ. Germline trimming cut 4 bases from V and 4 bases from J; bases unmatched to any gene: 8. This CDR3 is built from 15 residues.

The rearrangement joins TRBV18 to TRBJ2-3, with D possibly matching TRBD1 (6 bases). V lost 4 bases, J lost 4 bases, and 12 bases lay in between. Germline lookup yields CDR1 KGHSH and CDR2 LQKENI. This CDR3 is 14 amino acids long. CDR3 DNA sequence: TGTGCCAGCTCACAGTCACAGGGACCAGATACGCAGTATTTT. Translating it yields CASSQSQGPDTQYF.

J is TRBJ2-3 and V is TRBV5-1; D is ambiguous. CDR3 size: 12 residues. Trimming removed 4 bases from V and 5 bases from J, with 8 bases in between. The germline V gene has CDR1 SGHRS and CDR2 YFSETQ. CDR3 residues: CASSPFRDTQYF. The CDR3 DNA reads as TGCGCCAGCAGCCCCTTTAGAGATACGCAGTATTTT.

The chain joins TRBV14 to TRBJ1-1; D may be TRBD1 (5 bases). There are 13 residues in the CDR3. Germline V gene lookup returns CDR1 SGHDN and CDR2 FVKESK. Trimming removed 3 bases at V and 8 bases at J, with 13 bases between. This chain's CDR3 is CASSHRLGQEAFF. In DNA form, the CDR3 reads TGTGCCAGCAGCCACAGATTGGGGCAGGAAGCTTTCTTT.

The rearrangement joins TRBV29-1 to TRBJ2-3; D gene ambiguous. Trimming left V 7 bases short and J 1 base short, with 15 bases between. CDR3 length: 14 amino acids. The germline gives CDR1 SQVTM, CDR2 ANQGSEA. The CDR3 is CSAPGWQGTDTQYF. DNA for the CDR3: TGCAGCGCCCCAGGCTGGCAGGGCACAGATACGCAGTATTTT.

This clone was found a few times. The gene calls are TRBV7-9 and TRBJ1-1, with 7 bases fitting TRBD1. J was trimmed by 1 base and V by 1 base; bases with no gene match: 0. CDR3 length equals 14 residues. Germline V gene lookup returns CDR1 SEHNR and CDR2 FQNEAQ (reference sequence). The CDR3 region is CASSLGTGNTEAFF. The DNA of the CDR3 is TGTGCCAGCAGCTTAGGGACAGGGAACACTGAAGCTTTCTTT.

The CDR3 region has the DNA TGTGCCAGCAGCTTGTTTGGGGACAGTGCTGGGGACACCTTC. Its protein is CASSLFGDSAGDTF. The gene calls are TRBV11-2 and TRBJ1-2, with 7 bases lining up with TRBD1. CDR1 SGHAT and CDR2 FQNNGV come from the germline V gene. V lost 3 bases to trimming and J lost 12 bases; unmatched junction nucleotides: 13. There are 14 residues in the CDR3.

V gene TRBV7-9 combines with J gene TRBJ1-5; TRBD1 matches 11 bases. V dropped 3 bases and J dropped 6; count of bases not matched to a gene: 1. The CDR3 is 14 amino acids. The germline V gene encodes CDR1 SEHNR and CDR2 FQNEAQ (reference sequence). The CDR3 DNA follows: TGTGCCAGCAGCTTTGGGACAGGGGGTCAGCCCCAGCATTTT. Protein product: CASSFGTGGQPQHF.

This chain connects TRBV5-6 to TRBJ1-1; the D gene is possibly TRBD1 (5 bases). V gave up 0 bases and J gave up 0 bases, with 9 bases separating them. The CDR3 loop spans 15 amino acids. Germline CDR1 SGHDT, CDR2 YYEEEE. The CDR3 region has the DNA TGTGCCAGCAGCTTGGGGGGCGGCTTGAACACTGAAGCTTTCTTT. Translating it yields CASSLGGGLNTEAFF.

The chain joins TRBV10-3 to TRBJ2-7; the match to TRBD2 covers 12 bases. CDR1 is ENHRY and CDR2 is SYGVKD in the germline V gene. The CDR3 length is 13 residues. V lost 11 bases, J lost 4 bases, and 6 bases stayed unmatched. The CDR3 protein is CAGGGTSGYEQYF. CDR3 sequence (DNA): TGTGCCGGGGGGGGGACTAGCGGGTACGAGCAGTACTTC.